This TCR beta chain was identified during a study of OX40 agonist ivuxolimab in advanced cancers. In the study overall: Patients treated during dose escalation were battling hepatocellular carcinoma, melanoma, renal cell or head and neck cancer. Study conclusions and caveats: More expanded clones were seen, on average, in CD8+ T cells than in CD4+.

Autoimmune disease history or systemic immunosuppression led to patient exclusion. Generated by immunoSEQ multiplex PCR, the TCRdb table keeps only in-frame clones and is missing some. The sample lists roughly 70,000 clones, approximately 82% occurring once. Notes on this clone: The antigen remains unidentified.

The clonotype comes from an adult with an advanced solid tumor such as melanoma, head and neck, liver or kidney cancer. The source was CD4+ or CD8+ T cells sorted from blood, collected in a trial of the OX40 agonist ivuxolimab.

In DNA form, the CDR3 reads TGTGCCAGCAGCTTAAGAGGGGGATCAGAGACCCAGTACTTC. Protein: CASSLRGGSETQYF. V is TRBV7-8 and J is TRBJ2-5, with TRBD1 as a possible D gene (6 bases). CDR3 length equals 14 residues. Germline V gene sequence: CDR1 SGHVS, CDR2 FQNEAQ. The V and J ends lost 2 bases and 4 bases respectively, with 11 bases between them.